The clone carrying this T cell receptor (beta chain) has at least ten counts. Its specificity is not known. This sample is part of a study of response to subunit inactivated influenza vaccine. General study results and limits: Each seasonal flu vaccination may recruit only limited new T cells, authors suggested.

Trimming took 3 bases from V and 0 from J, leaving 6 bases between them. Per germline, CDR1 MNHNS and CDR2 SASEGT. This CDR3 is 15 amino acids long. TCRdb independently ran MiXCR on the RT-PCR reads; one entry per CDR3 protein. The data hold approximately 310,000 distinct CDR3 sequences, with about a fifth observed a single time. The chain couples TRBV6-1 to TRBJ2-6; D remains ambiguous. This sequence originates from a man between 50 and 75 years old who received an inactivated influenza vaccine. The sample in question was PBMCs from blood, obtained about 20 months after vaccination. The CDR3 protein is CASSDRFSGANVLTF. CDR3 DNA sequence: TGTGCCAGCAGTGACAGGTTCTCTGGGGCCAACGTCCTGACTTTC.